Below are 8 T cell receptor beta chains sequenced from a single sample in a study of radiation and T cells in renal cell carcinoma. Described time point: blood 4 weeks post-SBRT, at nephrectomy. Treatment specified: 15 Gy SBRT to primary tumor, nephrectomy 4 weeks later. Produced via immunoSEQ multiplex PCR; TCRdb's table is partial and in-frame only. The data contain 150,000 to 200,000 clones, 88% of them singletons. The sequences come from blood, collected from a patient whose treatment included radiotherapy and nephrectomy. These receptors were taken from a woman aged 50 to 65 with renal cell carcinoma.

This sequence joins TRBV19 and TRBJ1-1, with TRBD1 matching 9 bases. Germline V gene sequence: CDR1 LNHDA, CDR2 SQIVND (reference sequence). CDR3 length equals 15 residues. Germline trimming cut 6 bases from V and 1 base from J; bases unmatched to any gene: 6. CDR3 bases: TGTGCCAGTAGCCCCTGGACAGGGGCGAACACTGAAGCTTTCTTT. Amino acids: CASSPWTGANTEAFF.

The genes are TRBV6-1 and TRBJ1-2; 11 bases align to TRBD1. Germline CDR1 reads MNHNS; CDR2 reads SASEGT. The CDR3 spans 14 residues. V gave up 7 bases and J gave up 8 bases; unmatched junction bases: 9. The CDR3 region has the DNA TGTGCCAGCAAGCTTCGGACAGGGGGCTGGGGCTACACCTTC. Protein: CASKLRTGGWGYTF.

CDR3 nucleotide sequence: TGTGCCAGCTCACCACGAGAGGTGGGTGGAAACACCATATATTTT. Its translation is CASSPREVGGNTIYF. This chain uses TRBV18 with TRBJ1-3; no clear D. The V end was cut by 1 base, the J end by 3 bases, with 10 bases between. Germline CDR1 and CDR2: KGHSH and LQKENI. The CDR3 covers 15 residues.

The rearrangement links TRBV6-5 to TRBJ1-1; TRBD1 matches at 8 bases. Germline V gives CDR1 MNHEY, CDR2 SVGAGI. The length of the CDR3 is 15 residues. Trimming cost V 6 bases and J 1 base; bases outside gene matches: 7. The CDR3 protein is CASSPPGTGNTEAFF. CDR3 in DNA: TGTGCCAGCAGCCCCCCAGGGACAGGGAACACTGAAGCTTTCTTT.

This sequence joins TRBV2 and TRBJ2-3, with D perhaps TRBD2 (5 bases). V dropped 3 bases and J dropped 0 bases, with 13 bases sitting between them. Germline lookup yields CDR1 SNHLY and CDR2 FYNNEI. CDR3 length: 16 residues. This CDR3 is CASSDREAASTDTQYF. Written as DNA, the CDR3 is TGTGCCAGCAGTGATAGGGAAGCGGCTAGCACAGATACGCAGTATTTT.

The chain uses TRBV5-4 and TRBJ2-5; 10 nucleotides match TRBD2. V was clipped by 6 bases and J by 4 bases; unmatched bases: 9. Germline CDR1 reads SGHNT; CDR2 reads YYREEE (reference sequence). The CDR3 totals 15 residues. CDR3 nucleotide sequence: TGTGCCAGCAAGGGAGAACTAGCGGGGTCAGAGACCCAGTACTTC. This translates into CASKGELAGSETQYF.

The genes are TRBV7-2 and TRBJ2-7, with D unclear. V lost 1 base and J lost 4, with 11 bases in between. The CDR3 loop spans 14 amino acids. From germline, CDR1 is SGHTA and CDR2 FQGNSA. CDR3 residues: CASSLGLSEYEQYF. The CDR3 DNA reads TGTGCCAGCAGCTTAGGTTTGTCAGAGTACGAGCAGTACTTC.

This chain joins TRBV6-1 and TRBJ1-1; D may be TRBD1 (5 bases). CDR1 MNHNS and CDR2 SASEGT come from the germline V gene. Trimming stripped 0 bases from V and 4 bases from J, with 15 bases between. The CDR3 loop spans 16 amino acids. The DNA of the CDR3 is TGTGCCAGCAGTGAAGCGTGGGGCCGTCGCACCACTGAAGCTTTCTTT. Translated: CASSEAWGRRTTEAFF.